The entry below describes one TCR beta chain. No antigen is known for it. After constant-region reverse-primer amplification, full-length variable regions underwent semi-nested PCR with Nested Universal Primer A. TCRdb reprocessed the 5' RACE reads via MiXCR and lists one record per CDR3 protein. This sample has approximately 40,000 distinct CDR3 sequences, with about 32% found just once. General study results and limits: Tumor memory CD4+ T cell TCR gene usage was found to cluster with blood and lymph node memory CD4+ cells and with lymph node naive CD4+ cells. Tumor Tregs overlapped most with tumor, then blood, naive CD4+ cells.

CD4+CD45RO+CD25- cells were isolated as memory CD4+ T cells. The sample consisted of tumor-infiltrating memory CD4+ T cells sorted from the breast tumor. Regarding subset: memory CD4+ T cells, CD4+CD45RO+CD25-. The receptor comes from a female donor with breast cancer.

The CDR3 nucleotides read TGCGCCAGCAGCCAAGGAGCAAGGGGGGCTTGGATAGAGGGGGAGACCCAGTACTTC. This gives the protein CASSQGARGAWIEGETQYF. This chain joins TRBV4-1 and TRBJ2-5, with D perhaps matching TRBD1 or TRBD2 (6 bases each). V lost 1 base and J 5 bases, leaving 26 bases between the germline ends. The CDR3 is 19 amino acids. Germline CDR1 is MGHRA and CDR2 is YSYEKL.